Listed here is a single TCR beta chain. The record originates from a study of blood T cell repertoires in COVID-19. For the study at large: PBMCs, B-cell-depleted T cells, or T cells provided the cDNA or gDNA that made up the material.

Original processing methods: Reference gene primer amplification in the assay estimated nucleated cell counts. Profiled with immunoSEQ multiplex PCR; TCRdb holds only in-frame clones, not every one. The D gene and trimming were derived from the DNA, and the V and J assignments and clone size from that table. The sample shows about 240,000 clones, around 80% of them seen only once. V was trimmed by 6 bases and J by 0 bases, leaving 12 bases between them. Germline V gene data show CDR1 as MNHEY and CDR2 as SVGAGI. The length of the CDR3 is 14 residues. The sequence was obtained from a human donor in a cohort sampled during active COVID-19. Specimen: peripheral blood. The gene calls are TRBV6-5 and TRBJ2-7, with TRBD1 as a possible D gene (5 bases). The CDR3 is CASSSTDSSYEQYF. The CDR3 DNA follows: TGTGCCAGCAGCAGCACCGACAGCTCCTACGAGCAGTACTTC.